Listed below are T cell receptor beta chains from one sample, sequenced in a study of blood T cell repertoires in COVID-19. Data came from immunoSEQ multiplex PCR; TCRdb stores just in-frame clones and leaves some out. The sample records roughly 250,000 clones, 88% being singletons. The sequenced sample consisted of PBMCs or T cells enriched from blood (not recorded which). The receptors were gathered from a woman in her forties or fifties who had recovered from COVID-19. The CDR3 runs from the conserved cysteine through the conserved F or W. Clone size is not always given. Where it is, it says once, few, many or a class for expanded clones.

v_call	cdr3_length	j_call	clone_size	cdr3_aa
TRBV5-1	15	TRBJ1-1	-	CASSLAGTLNTEAFF
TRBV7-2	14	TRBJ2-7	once	CASSSRGGGNEQYF
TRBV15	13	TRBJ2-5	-	CATSRAVSETQYF
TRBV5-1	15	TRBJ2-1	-	CASTREGTGGSEQFF
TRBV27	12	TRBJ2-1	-	CASSFGGDEQFF
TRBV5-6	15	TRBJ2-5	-	CASSLVLAGTQKAYF
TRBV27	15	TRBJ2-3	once	CASSLFYAGPDTQYF
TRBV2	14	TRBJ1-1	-	CASSVSDRNTEAFF
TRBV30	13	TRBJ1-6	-	CAWSVGGQGPLHF
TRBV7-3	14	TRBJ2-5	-	CASSRSGGGETQYF
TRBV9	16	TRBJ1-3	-	CASSVGGGAPGNTIYF
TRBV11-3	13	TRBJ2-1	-	CASSHRLSNEQFF
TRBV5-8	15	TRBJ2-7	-	CASSLVERESYEQYF
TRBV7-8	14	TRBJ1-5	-	CASSPRTGTQPQHF
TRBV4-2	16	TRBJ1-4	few	CASSQGDRDRNEKLFF
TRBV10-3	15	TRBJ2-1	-	CAISGSGENSNEQFF
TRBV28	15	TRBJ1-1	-	CASSLGDRVYTEAFF
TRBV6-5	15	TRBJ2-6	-	CASRPDSSGANVLTF
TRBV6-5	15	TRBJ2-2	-	CASRKREIFTGELFF
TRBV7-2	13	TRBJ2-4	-	CASSATSVVIQYF
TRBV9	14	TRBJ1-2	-	CASSLSTGVRGYTF
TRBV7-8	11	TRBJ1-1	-	CASSPGTGAFF
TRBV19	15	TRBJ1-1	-	CASSMGVVRGTEAFF
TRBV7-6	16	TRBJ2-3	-	CASSYLDRGLSDTQYF
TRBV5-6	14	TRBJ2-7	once	CASSLADRGWEQYF
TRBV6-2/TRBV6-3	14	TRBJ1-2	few	CASSYPGVNYGYTF
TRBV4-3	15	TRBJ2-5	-	CASSQSGTSIETQYF
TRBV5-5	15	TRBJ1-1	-	CASSLTGYFDTEAFF
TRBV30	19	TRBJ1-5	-	CAWSPPDRGLKDSNQPQHF
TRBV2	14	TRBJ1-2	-	CASSDYTTGAGYTF
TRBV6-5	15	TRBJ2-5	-	CASSPHPLYQETQYF
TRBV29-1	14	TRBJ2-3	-	CSAMVAGAADTQYF
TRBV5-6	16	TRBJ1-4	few	CASSLTAGAQREKLFF
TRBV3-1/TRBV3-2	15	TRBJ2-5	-	CASVPGANLKETQYF
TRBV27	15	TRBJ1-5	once	CASSHGTGPNQPQHF
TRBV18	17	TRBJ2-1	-	CASSPPLGLGGYNEQFF
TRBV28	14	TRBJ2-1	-	CASSLTAGGDEQFF
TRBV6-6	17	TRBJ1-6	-	CASSRGTVSSYNSPLHF
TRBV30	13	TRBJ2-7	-	CAWQQGSPYEQYF
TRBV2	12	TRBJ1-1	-	CAIGREDTEAFF
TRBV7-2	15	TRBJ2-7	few	CASSLGSGSAYEQYF
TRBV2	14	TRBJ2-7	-	CASSGQGRFYEQYF